This T cell receptor beta chain was observed in a study of cytomegalovirus exposure and HLA in healthy donors. The table lists this clone with a count of one. Antigen unknown. As for the donors, each was a healthy bone marrow donor. Primers for the PCR totalled 60 Vbeta and 13 Jbeta. Profiled with immunoSEQ multiplex PCR; TCRdb holds only in-frame clones, not every one. The sample contains about 93,000 clones, around 81% of which appear only once. Study findings and constraints: Later analysis demonstrated an association between a missense DCLRE1C variant and TCR beta V- and J-gene trimming. Later analysis suggested most CMV-associated TCR beta chains were HLA-restricted.

The sequencing input was PBMCs. This sequence originates from a man aged 25 to 45 in good health and CMV-seronegative.

In nucleotides, the CDR3 is TGTGCCAGCAGTGTAGCGGGGCCATGGAATGAGCAGTTCTTC. It yields the protein CASSVAGPWNEQFF. This chain joins TRBV27 and TRBJ2-1, with 8 positions matching TRBD2. J was trimmed by 7 bases and V by 5 bases; bases with no gene match: 7. The V gene's germline CDR1 is MNHEY and CDR2 SMNVEV (reference sequence). The CDR3 has 14 residues.